These 22 T cell receptor beta chains share one sample of origin, sequenced in a study of CD8 T cells in Susac syndrome (dated by TCRdb to between 2018 and 2020). Libraries were prepared through the immunoSEQ multiplex PCR assay. RNA was extracted using the RNeasy kit, and roughly 0.5 to 1 microgram was reverse transcribed with random hexamers. TCRdb reran the public reads through fastp at Q25 and MiXCR, keeping productive beta chains. Each entry merges the rows of one CDR3 protein and shows their most common DNA and genes. This sample is represented by 100,000 or so distinct CDR3 sequences; less than 95% of them were singletons. The ten largest clones take up around 0.12% of the sample. The source material was CD8+ T cells from PBMCs. The receptors here all came from a human donor in good health.

The sample holds one count of this clonotype. The chain joins TRBV30 to TRBJ2-1; D is unresolved. V was cut by 0 bases and J by 6 bases, with 15 bases left in between. CDR3 length equals 15 residues. The germline gives CDR1 GTSNPN, CDR2 SVGIG (reference sequence). CDR3 nucleotides: TGTGCCTGGAGTGTAAATTATTGGGATATCAATGAGCAGTTCTTC. It yields the protein CAWSVNYWDINEQFF.

This clonotype was found a few times. J is TRBJ2-1 and V is TRBV5-1; no clear D. Germline loops: CDR1 SGHRS, CDR2 YFSETQ. The CDR3 covers 17 residues. Trimming took 0 bases from V and 0 from J, leaving 13 bases between them. The CDR3 region is CASSLVTAPSSYNEQFF. The CDR3 coding sequence is TGCGCCAGCAGCTTGGTCACGGCGCCTAGCTCCTACAATGAGCAGTTCTTC.

The chain joins TRBV19 to TRBJ1-2; 9 nucleotides align to TRBD1. V was pared by 4 bases and J by 7 bases, with 10 bases of the junction left unmatched. The CDR3 has 15 amino acids. The germline gives CDR1 LNHDA, CDR2 SQIVND (reference sequence). The CDR3 region has the DNA TGTGCCAGTAGTACCGTAGGGACAGGGAGTGGTGGCTACACCTTC. Protein: CASSTVGTGSGGYTF.

The rearrangement joins TRBV12-5 to TRBJ1-1; D call uncertain. Germline V gene data show CDR1 as LGHNT and CDR2 as FRNRAP. This CDR3 has 13 amino acids. V lost 2 bases and J 3 bases, leaving 7 bases between the germline ends. CDR3: CASGLTRDTEAFF. The CDR3 bases are TGTGCTAGTGGTTTGACCCGAGACACTGAAGCTTTCTTT.

V gene TRBV20-1 combines with J gene TRBJ2-3, with D possibly called TRBD1 or TRBD2 (6 bases each). V was clipped by 2 bases and J by 4 bases, with 10 bases between them. Germline values: CDR1 DFQATT, CDR2 SNEGSKA (reference sequence). The CDR3 sequence is 13 residues long. Here the CDR3 reads CSARIGGPDTQYF. DNA of the CDR3: TGCAGTGCTAGAATCGGGGGCCCAGATACGCAGTATTTT.

The gene calls are TRBV5-4 and TRBJ2-1, with D possibly TRBD2 on 6 matching bases. This CDR3 is 16 amino acids long. V lost 4 bases and J 9 bases, leaving 23 bases between the germline ends. Germline assignment: CDR1 SGHNT and CDR2 YYREEE (reference sequence). The CDR3 spells CASSAWSGTGAGEQFF. The CDR3 nucleotides read TGTGCCAGCAGCGCCTGGTCCGGGACGGGAGCTGGTGAGCAGTTCTTC.

This chain connects TRBV7-2 to TRBJ2-7; 9 bases align to TRBD1. With V trimmed by 10 bases and J by 1 base, 5 bases remained unmatched. This CDR3 is built from 13 residues. CDR1 and CDR2 from the germline V gene are SGHTA and FQGNSA. CDR3 sequence (DNA): TGTGCCATCCAGACAGGGGGGTCCTACGAGCAGTACTTC. Translated: CAIQTGGSYEQYF.

The rearrangement joins TRBV6-1 to TRBJ1-5, with D perhaps matching TRBD1 (5 bases). The V end lost 4 bases, the J end lost 0 bases, and 19 bases lay between the germline ends. The V gene's germline CDR1 is MNHNS and CDR2 SASEGT. The CDR3 covers 18 residues. CDR3 bases: TGTGCCAGCAGTGTCAGGGCAGGAGGCTATTATAGCAATCAGCCCCAGCATTTT. This sequence encodes CASSVRAGGYYSNQPQHF.

This sequence joins TRBV20-1 and TRBJ1-2, with 7 bases matching TRBD1. Germline V CDR1 and CDR2: DFQATT, SNEGSKA (reference sequence). CDR3 size: 15 residues. V was pared by 6 bases and J by 4 bases, with 14 bases of the junction left unmatched. The CDR3 spells CSARGEGELSYGYTF. CDR3 nucleotide sequence: TGCAGTGCCAGGGGGGAAGGGGAGCTATCCTATGGCTACACCTTC.

This sequence joins TRBV7-2 and TRBJ2-1; possibly TRBD1 or TRBD2 for D (5 bases each). The germline gives CDR1 SGHTA, CDR2 FQGNSA. V gave up 4 bases and J gave up 4 bases, with 17 bases separating them. The CDR3 has 16 amino acids. DNA of the CDR3: TGTGCCAGCAGCTCCCGGGGCAGTTCCATGTACAATGAGCAGTTCTTC. Protein sequence: CASSSRGSSMYNEQFF.

The V gene is TRBV15, the J gene TRBJ2-1, with D possibly being TRBD2 (5 bases). The CDR3 extends over 13 amino acids. Trimming shortened V by 5 bases and J by 8 bases, and 13 bases separated the two germline ends. Germline V gene sequence: CDR1 LNHNV, CDR2 YYDKDF (reference sequence). The CDR3 region has the DNA TGTGCCACCAGCTATTCTAGCCCCGATGAGCAGTTCTTC. Encoded protein: CATSYSSPDEQFF.

The chain carries TRBV12-3 or TRBV12-4 and TRBJ2-1; 7 bases are shared with TRBD2. V lost 7 bases to trimming and J lost 1 base; unmatched junction nucleotides: 28. This CDR3 comprises 22 residues. CDR3 sequence: CASTSPWFLGGRAEKSYNEQFF. In nucleotides, the CDR3 is TGTGCCAGCACTTCCCCCTGGTTTCTAGGAGGGAGGGCCGAAAAGTCCTACAATGAGCAGTTCTTC.

This clonotype was detected only a few times. The chain uses TRBV10-3 and TRBJ2-5; D is possibly TRBD1 or TRBD2 (6 bases each). Trimming removed 6 bases at V and 5 bases at J, with 13 bases between. Germline values: CDR1 ENHRY, CDR2 SYGVKD. This CDR3 spans 13 amino acids. The CDR3 DNA reads TGTGCCATCAGGGGGGGCCTGGGTGAGACCCAGTACTTC. The encoded protein is CAIRGGLGETQYF.

CDR3 in DNA: TGTGCCAGCAGTAGTTTAGCGTTTAGCACAGATACGCAGTATTTT. This gives the protein CASSSLAFSTDTQYF. The V gene is TRBV12-3 or TRBV12-4, the J gene TRBJ2-3; D is possibly TRBD2 (5 bases). CDR3 length: 15 residues. Trimming left V 5 bases short and J 0 bases short, with 12 bases between.

The chain carries TRBV29-1 and TRBJ2-1; no clear D. The CDR3 contains 11 residues. Trimming took off 3 bases at V and 8 bases at J, with 8 bases between the two ends. The V gene's germline CDR1 is SQVTM and CDR2 ANQGSEA. The CDR3 coding sequence is TGCAGCGTTGAGGGTCGGGATGAGCAGTTCTTC. This gives the protein CSVEGRDEQFF.

The V call is TRBV6-1, the J call TRBJ1-5; no definite D call. The V end was cut by 0 bases, the J end by 7 bases, with 10 bases between. CDR1 and CDR2 from the germline V gene are MNHNS and SASEGT. The CDR3 is 14 amino acids. The CDR3 region is CASSEAYERQPQHF. The CDR3 DNA reads as TGTGCCAGCAGTGAAGCATACGAGAGACAGCCCCAGCATTTT.

The chain uses TRBV4-3 and TRBJ2-5; TRBD1 aligns across 7 bases. Per germline, CDR1 LGHNA and CDR2 YSLEER. After removal of 0 bases from V and 5 bases from J, the junction contained 3 bases not matched to a gene. This CDR3 has 14 residues. The CDR3 loop reads CASSQEGGLETQYF. The CDR3 DNA sequence: TGCGCCAGCAGCCAAGAAGGGGGCTTGGAGACCCAGTACTTC.

This chain links TRBV5-1 with TRBJ2-2; D is unclear. The germline CDR1 and CDR2 sequences are SGHRS and YFSETQ. The ends were cut back, 9 bases at V and 4 bases at J, with 10 bases in the middle. The CDR3 runs to 12 residues. The CDR3 region is CATRTSTGELFF. DNA for the CDR3: TGCGCCACCCGGACCAGCACCGGGGAGCTGTTTTTT.

This rearrangement joins TRBV20-1 to TRBJ2-1; TRBD2 might be the D (6 bases). Germline V gives CDR1 DFQATT, CDR2 SNEGSKA (reference sequence). The CDR3 has 12 amino acids. This CDR3 reads CRGLGRVNEQFF. For the CDR3, the DNA is TGCAGGGGACTGGGGCGGGTCAATGAGCAGTTCTTC.

This clonotype was picked up one time. One end of the junction does not line up with germline, which may come from a read error. The V and J genes are TRBV4-1 and TRBJ2-7; TRBD2 might be the D (6 bases). Germline CDR1 is MGHRA and CDR2 is YSYEKL. This CDR3 region has 15 residues. CDR3 sequence: CASSQVDSGAYEQHF. The CDR3 DNA reads as TGCGCCAGCAGCCAAGTGGATAGCGGCGCCTACGAGCAGCACTTC.

This clonotype was picked up many times. CDR3 bases: TGTGCCAGCAGTGACTCCGCTAGTGGCCCTGAAGCTTTCTTT. This sequence encodes CASSDSASGPEAFF. The chain uses TRBV6-4 and TRBJ1-1; D unresolved. The CDR3 has 14 amino acids. Germline CDR1 is MRHNA and CDR2 is SNTAGT. V was clipped by 0 bases and J by 6 bases, with 11 bases between them.

The chain combines TRBV6-2 or TRBV6-3 with TRBJ2-7; weak D call: TRBD1 (5 bases). This CDR3 is 16 amino acids long. With 0 bases removed from V and 7 bases from J, the gap between germline ends came to 19 bases. The V gene's germline CDR1 is MNHEY and CDR2 SVGEGT. The CDR3 DNA reads as TGTGCCAGCAGTTACTCGGCGACAGAATTATTACGAGAGCAGTACTTC. This sequence encodes CASSYSATELLREQYF.